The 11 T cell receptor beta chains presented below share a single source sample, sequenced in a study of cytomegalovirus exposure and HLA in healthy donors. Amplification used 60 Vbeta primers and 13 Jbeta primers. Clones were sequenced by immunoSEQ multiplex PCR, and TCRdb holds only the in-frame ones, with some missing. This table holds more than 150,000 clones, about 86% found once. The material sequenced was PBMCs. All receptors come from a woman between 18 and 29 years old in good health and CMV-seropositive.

The CDR3 sequence: CASSQRGGAYQETQYF. CDR3 sequence (DNA): TGTGCCAGCTCGCAACGAGGGGGGGCCTACCAAGAGACCCAGTACTTC. The genes are TRBV7-3 and TRBJ2-5; D is perhaps TRBD2 (7 bases). The CDR3 loop spans 16 amino acids. V was cut by 8 bases and J by 0 bases, with 19 bases left in between. Germline loops: CDR1 SGHTA, CDR2 FQGTGA.

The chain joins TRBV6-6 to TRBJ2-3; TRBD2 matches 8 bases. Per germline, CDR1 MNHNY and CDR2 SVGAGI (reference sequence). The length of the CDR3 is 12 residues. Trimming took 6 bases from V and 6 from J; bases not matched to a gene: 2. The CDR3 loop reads CASRRGGDTQYF. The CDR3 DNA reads TGTGCCAGCAGACGGGGGGGGGATACGCAGTATTTT.

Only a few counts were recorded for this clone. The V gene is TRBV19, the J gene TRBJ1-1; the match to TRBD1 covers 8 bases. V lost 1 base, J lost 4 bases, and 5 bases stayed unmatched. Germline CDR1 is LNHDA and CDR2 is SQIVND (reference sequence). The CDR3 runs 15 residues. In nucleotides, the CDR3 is TGTGCCAGTAGTATAGGCAGGGGGCGTAGCACTGAAGCTTTCTTT. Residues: CASSIGRGRSTEAFF.

This chain's CDR3 is CASSRVSNQPQHF. The CDR3 bases are TGTGCCAGCTCCAGGGTGAGCAATCAGCCCCAGCATTTT. The V and J genes are TRBV6-5 and TRBJ1-5; TRBD1 might be the D (5 bases). Trimming shortened V by 8 bases and J by 1 base, and 9 bases separated the two germline ends. Germline V gene data show CDR1 as MNHEY and CDR2 as SVGAGI. CDR3 length: 13 residues.

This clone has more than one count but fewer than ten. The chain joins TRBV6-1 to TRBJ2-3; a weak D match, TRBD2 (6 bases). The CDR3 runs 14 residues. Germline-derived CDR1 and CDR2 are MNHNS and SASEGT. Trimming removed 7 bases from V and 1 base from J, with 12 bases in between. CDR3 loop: CASTEAGRTDTQYF. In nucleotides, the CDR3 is TGTGCCAGCACCGAGGCGGGGCGCACAGATACGCAGTATTTT.

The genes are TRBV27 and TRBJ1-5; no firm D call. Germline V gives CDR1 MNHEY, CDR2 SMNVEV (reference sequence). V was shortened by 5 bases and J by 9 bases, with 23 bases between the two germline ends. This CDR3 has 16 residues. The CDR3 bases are TGTGCCAGCAGTCCCATTCCGGACTTAGTCTGGGGGCCCCAGCATTTT. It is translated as CASSPIPDLVWGPQHF.

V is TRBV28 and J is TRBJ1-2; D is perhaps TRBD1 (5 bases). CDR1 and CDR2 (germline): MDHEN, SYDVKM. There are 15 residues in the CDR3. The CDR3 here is CASQTPHGGNYGYTF. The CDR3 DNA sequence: TGTGCAAGCCAGACTCCGCACGGGGGAAACTATGGCTACACCTTC.

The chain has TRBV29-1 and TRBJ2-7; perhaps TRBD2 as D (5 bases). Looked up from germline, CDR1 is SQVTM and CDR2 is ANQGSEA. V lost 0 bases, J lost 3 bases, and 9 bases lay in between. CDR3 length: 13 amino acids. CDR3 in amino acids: CSVEDIEGYEQYF. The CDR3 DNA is TGCAGCGTTGAAGATATCGAGGGCTACGAGCAGTACTTC.

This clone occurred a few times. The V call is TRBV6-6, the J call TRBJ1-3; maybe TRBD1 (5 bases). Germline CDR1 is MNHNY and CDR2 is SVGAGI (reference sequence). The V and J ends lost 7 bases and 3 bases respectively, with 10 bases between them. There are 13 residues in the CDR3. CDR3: CASMQGGGNTIYF. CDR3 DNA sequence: TGTGCCAGCATGCAGGGTGGTGGAAACACCATATATTTT.

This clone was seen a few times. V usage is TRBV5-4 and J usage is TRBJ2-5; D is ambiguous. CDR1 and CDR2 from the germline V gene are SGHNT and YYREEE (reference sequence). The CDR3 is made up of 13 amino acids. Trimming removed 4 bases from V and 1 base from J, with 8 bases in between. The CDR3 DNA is TGTGCCAGCAGCATTGACATCCAAGAGACCCAGTACTTC. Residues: CASSIDIQETQYF.

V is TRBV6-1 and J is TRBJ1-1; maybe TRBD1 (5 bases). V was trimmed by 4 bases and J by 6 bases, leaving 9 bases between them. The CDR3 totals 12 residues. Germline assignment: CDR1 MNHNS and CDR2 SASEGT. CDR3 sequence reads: CASSAQGAEAFF. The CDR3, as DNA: TGTGCCAGCAGTGCGCAGGGCGCTGAAGCTTTCTTT.